This TCR beta chain appears in the sequencing data of a study of T cell responses to AZD1222 COVID-19 vaccine. General study findings and limits: It was only a handful of AZD1222 recipients who were seropositive at baseline.

As regards this clone: Its target is unknown.

The data were produced by immunoSEQ multiplex PCR, yet TCRdb's version contains in-frame clones alone and is incomplete. The table includes around 99,000 clones, 87% detected once. This clonotype was sampled from an adult in good health. The starting material was peripheral blood, obtained on day 0 of AZD1222 vaccination.

CDR3 amino acids: CSVRTPGAKNIQYF. The CDR3 DNA is TGCAGCGTCCGGACTCCCGGGGCCAAAAACATTCAGTACTTC. The chain is built from TRBV29-1 and TRBJ2-4, with TRBD2 as a possible D gene (5 bases). The CDR3 contains 14 residues. Per the germline V gene, CDR1 is SQVTM and CDR2 is ANQGSEA. Trimming pared 6 bases from V and 1 base from J, leaving 13 bases between.